These 16 T cell receptor beta chains were sequenced from one sample in a study of beta chain features in type 1 diabetes. Isolated RNA was reverse transcribed in full, so expressed TCRB transcripts were sequenced. Data came from immunoSEQ multiplex PCR; TCRdb stores just in-frame clones and leaves some out. Of around 340,000 clones in the sample, less than 20% were seen once. Sequenced material: naive CD4+ T cells from blood. These TCRs come from a woman aged 18 to 35 in good health.

The genes are TRBV4-1 and TRBJ1-1; maybe TRBD1 (6 bases). The V end lost 4 bases, the J end lost 3 bases, and 12 bases lay between the germline ends. CDR3 size: 14 residues. Per the germline V gene, CDR1 is MGHRA and CDR2 is YSYEKL. For the CDR3, the DNA is TGCGCCAGCAGCCCACGGGGACAAGACACTGAAGCTTTCTTT. This sequence encodes CASSPRGQDTEAFF.

The chain has TRBV4-3 and TRBJ2-3; D might be TRBD2 (6 bases). Germline V gene sequence: CDR1 LGHNA, CDR2 YSLEER. Trimming took off 4 bases at V and 6 bases at J, with 11 bases between the two ends. This CDR3 is built from 13 residues. The CDR3 DNA follows: TGCGCCAGCAGCCCGGACTACCCGGATACGCAGTATTTT. It specifies CASSPDYPDTQYF.

The V and J genes are TRBV9 and TRBJ1-2; 7 bases map to TRBD1. V shed 0 bases, J shed 8 bases, and the junction held 7 bases outside the gene matches. In germline, CDR1 is SGDLS, CDR2 YYNGEE. CDR3 length: 14 amino acids. Written as DNA, the CDR3 is TGTGCCAGCAGCGTAGAGGGGGCCCCATTCGGCTACACCTTC. It codes for CASSVEGAPFGYTF.

The V gene is TRBV29-1, the J gene TRBJ2-5, with D perhaps matching TRBD2 (6 bases). Trimming stripped 4 bases from V and 5 bases from J, with 23 bases between. The CDR3 runs 16 residues. Germline V gives CDR1 SQVTM, CDR2 ANQGSEA. The CDR3 DNA follows: TGCAGCGTTGTTAGGAGGGGACTCCTAGTAGGGGAGACCCAGTACTTC. Encoded protein: CSVVRRGLLVGETQYF.

This clone showed up just a few times. V is TRBV4-2 and J is TRBJ1-5; 7 bases fit TRBD1. There are 16 residues in the CDR3. The germline V gene encodes CDR1 LGHNA and CDR2 YNFKEQ. V lost 0 bases to trimming and J lost 7 bases; unmatched junction nucleotides: 9. The CDR3 loop reads CASSQDLTGALQPQHF. The CDR3 region has the DNA TGTGCCAGCAGCCAAGACCTTACAGGGGCTCTACAGCCCCAGCATTTT.

The chain couples TRBV18 to TRBJ2-7; TRBD2 agrees at 10 bases. Trimming at V came to 4 bases and at J to 2 bases, leaving 8 bases not matched to a gene. The germline gives CDR1 KGHSH, CDR2 LQKENI. This CDR3 spans 16 amino acids. The CDR3 loop reads CASSLSLAGQTYEQYF. In DNA form, the CDR3 reads TGTGCCAGCTCACTCTCACTAGCGGGGCAAACCTACGAGCAGTACTTC.

This chain joins TRBV27 and TRBJ2-1; D remains unclear. Germline V gene lookup returns CDR1 MNHEY and CDR2 SMNVEV (reference sequence). The CDR3 covers 12 residues. The V end was cut by 2 bases, the J end by 4 bases, with 3 bases between. In nucleotides, the CDR3 is TGTGCCAGCAGTTTACCGTACAATGAGCAGTTCTTC. This gives the protein CASSLPYNEQFF.

The chain couples TRBV11-3 to TRBJ1-2; 8 bases match TRBD1. Unmatched junction bases numbered 7, after V lost 7 bases and J lost 6 bases. CDR1 is SGHNT, CDR2 YENEEA, per germline. This CDR3 contains 13 residues. The CDR3 bases are TGTGCCAGCAAAAGCCTGGGACAGGATGGCTACACCTTC. This encodes CASKSLGQDGYTF.

This clone was recorded only once. V usage is TRBV2 and J usage is TRBJ2-7, with D possibly being TRBD2 (6 bases). Trimming shortened V by 5 bases and J by 3 bases, and 14 bases separated the two germline ends. Germline CDR1 reads SNHLY; CDR2 reads FYNNEI. CDR3 length equals 14 residues. DNA for the CDR3: TGTGCCAGCAGTCCTAGCGCTGTGTACTACGAGCAGTACTTC. Protein sequence: CASSPSAVYYEQYF.

This clone occurred a few times. The J gene is TRBJ2-7, the V gene TRBV4-1, with D possibly matching TRBD1 (6 bases). CDR1 and CDR2 (germline): MGHRA, YSYEKL. CDR3 size: 16 residues. The germline V and J ends were trimmed by 1 base and 0 bases, with 13 bases remaining between them. In DNA form, the CDR3 reads TGCGCCAGCAGCCAAGGGACAGTTCCCACCTCCTACGAGCAGTACTTC. Translated: CASSQGTVPTSYEQYF.

This clone was counted a few times. The V and J genes are TRBV28 and TRBJ1-2; a possible D gene is TRBD1 (6 bases). The V gene's germline CDR1 is MDHEN and CDR2 SYDVKM. The CDR3 consists of 13 residues. Trimming removed 4 bases at V and 2 bases at J, with 8 bases between. The CDR3 DNA reads TGTGCCAGCAGTTACGGACAGAACTATGGCTACACCTTC. Translating it yields CASSYGQNYGYTF.

This clone was picked up a small number of times. The chain is built from TRBV29-1 and TRBJ2-7; 8 bases are a match to TRBD1. Germline-derived CDR1 and CDR2 are SQVTM and ANQGSEA. V shed 7 bases, J shed 6 bases, and the junction held 11 bases outside the gene matches. This CDR3 comprises 13 residues. CDR3 DNA sequence: TGCAGCGCCTCGACAGGGGATGGCCTCGAGCAGTACTTC. Encoded protein: CSASTGDGLEQYF.

The table lists this clone with a few counts. The J gene is TRBJ2-1, the V gene TRBV20-1; D gene ambiguous. The CDR3 loop spans 11 amino acids. V was cut by 3 bases and J by 15 bases, with 15 bases left in between. From germline, CDR1 is DFQATT and CDR2 SNEGSKA (reference sequence). This CDR3 reads CSASLGPLGFF. CDR3 sequence (DNA): TGCAGTGCTAGTCTCGGCCCCCTAGGGTTCTTC.

This clone was counted once. The chain combines TRBV4-2 with TRBJ2-5; 10 positions agree with TRBD2. Losses at the gene ends were 2 bases for V and 2 bases for J; bases not matched to a gene: 5. CDR3 length: 16 amino acids. Germline CDR1 reads LGHNA; CDR2 reads YNFKEQ. CDR3 DNA sequence: TGTGCCAGCAGCCAATCTAGCGGGAGTTTGCAAGAGACCCAGTACTTC. This translates into CASSQSSGSLQETQYF.

V and J are TRBV7-9 and TRBJ1-2; 8 bases line up with TRBD1. V lost 3 bases, J lost 7 bases, and 10 bases stayed unmatched. The length of the CDR3 is 15 residues. Germline V lookup: CDR1 SEHNR, CDR2 FQNEAQ (reference sequence). The CDR3 coding sequence is TGTGCCAGCAGCTTGCCCTTGACAGGGGCGGGTGGCTACACCTTC. Residues: CASSLPLTGAGGYTF.

This chain uses TRBV7-2 with TRBJ2-7; 9 bases match TRBD2. The CDR3 has 15 residues. The V gene end was trimmed by 5 bases and the J gene end by 2 bases; junction bases not matched to a gene: 7. Germline CDR1 reads SGHTA; CDR2 reads FQGNSA. As DNA, the CDR3 is TGTGCCAGCAGCGAGCAGCGGGGGGCCCCCTACGAGCAGTACTTC. Encoded protein: CASSEQRGAPYEQYF. Complete variable domain (other parts from reference TRBV7-2 and TRBJ2-7): GAGVSQSPSNKVTEKGKDVELRCDPISGHTALYWYRQSLGQGLEFLIYFQGNSAPDKSGLPSDRFSAERTGGSVSTLTIQRTQQEDSAVYLCASSEQRGAPYEQYFGPGTRLTVT.